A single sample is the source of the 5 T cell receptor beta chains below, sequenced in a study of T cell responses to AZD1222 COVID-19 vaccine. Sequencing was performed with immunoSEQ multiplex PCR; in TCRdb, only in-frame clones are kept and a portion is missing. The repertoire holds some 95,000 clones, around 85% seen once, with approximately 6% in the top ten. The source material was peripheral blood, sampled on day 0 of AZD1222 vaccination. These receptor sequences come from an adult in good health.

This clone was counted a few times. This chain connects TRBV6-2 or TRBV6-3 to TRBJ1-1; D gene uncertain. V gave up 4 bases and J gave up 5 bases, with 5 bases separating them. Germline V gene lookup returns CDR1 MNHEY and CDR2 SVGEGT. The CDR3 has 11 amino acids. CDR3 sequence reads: CASSLGTEAFF. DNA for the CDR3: TGTGCCAGCAGTTTGGGGACTGAAGCTTTCTTT.

The DNA of the CDR3 is TGTGCCACCCGCGGAGCGGGGAGGAATCAGCCCCAGCATTTT. Its protein product is CATRGAGRNQPQHF. The J gene is TRBJ1-5, the V gene TRBV24-1; D unclear. Germline V gives CDR1 KGHDR, CDR2 SFDVKD. V lost 9 bases and J lost 4, with 15 bases in between. This CDR3 region has 14 residues.

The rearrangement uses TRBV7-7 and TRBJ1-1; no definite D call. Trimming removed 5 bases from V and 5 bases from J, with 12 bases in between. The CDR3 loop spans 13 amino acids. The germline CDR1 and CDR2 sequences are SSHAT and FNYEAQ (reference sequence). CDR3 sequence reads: CASSDGPLTEAFF. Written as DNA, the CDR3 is TGTGCCAGCAGCGATGGGCCTCTTACTGAAGCTTTCTTT. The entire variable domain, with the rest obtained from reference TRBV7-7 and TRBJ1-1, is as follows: GAGVSQSPRYKVTKRGQDVTLRCDPISSHATLYWYQQALGQGPEFLTYFNYEAQPDKSGLPSDRFSAERPEGSISTLTIQRTEQRDSAMYRCASSDGPLTEAFFGQGTRLTVV.

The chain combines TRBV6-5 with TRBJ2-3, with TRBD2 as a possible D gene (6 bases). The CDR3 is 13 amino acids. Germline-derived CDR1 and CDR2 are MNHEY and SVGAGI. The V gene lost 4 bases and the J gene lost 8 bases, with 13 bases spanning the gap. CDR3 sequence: CASSSAWRGTQYF. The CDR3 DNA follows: TGTGCCAGCAGTTCCGCTTGGCGGGGTACGCAGTATTTT.

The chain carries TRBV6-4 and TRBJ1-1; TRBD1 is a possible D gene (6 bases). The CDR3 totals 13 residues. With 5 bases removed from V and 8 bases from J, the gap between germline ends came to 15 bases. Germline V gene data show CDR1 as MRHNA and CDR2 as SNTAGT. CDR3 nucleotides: TGTGCCAGCAGTCAACAGGGACCAGCCGAAGCTTTCTTT. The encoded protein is CASSQQGPAEAFF.